The 17 T cell receptor beta chains below all came from one sample that was sequenced in a study of regulatory T cells in long-lasting Graves disease. Time point noted: newly diagnosed GD, antithyroid drugs for less than 3 months. After RNA was extracted from PBMCs, the TCR library was made from it. Sequencing libraries for TCR beta were prepared with iRepertoire HTBI primers and Arm-PCR of CDR3 regions. Each CDR3 protein is one row after TCRdb ran MiXCR on the multiplex PCR reads. The sample shows some 600,000 distinct CDR3 sequences, roughly 16% of them seen only once. The data also belong to a second study, concerning T cells in Graves' hyperthyroidism and ophthalmopathy.

The sample consisted of peripheral blood mononuclear cells (PBMCs), taken at new diagnosis, from a patient treated with antithyroid drugs. All receptors derive from a man aged 18-30 years with Graves disease.

This clonotype was detected only a few times. The chain recombines TRBV6-2 or TRBV6-3 with TRBJ1-5; no clear D gene. Germline lookup yields CDR1 MNHEY and CDR2 SVGEGT. V shed 0 bases and J shed 0 bases, with 9 bases lying between them. The CDR3 loop spans 16 amino acids. In nucleotides, the CDR3 is TGTGCCAGCAGTTACTCGTCGGACCTTAGCAATCAGCCCCAGCATTTT. Protein product: CASSYSSDLSNQPQHF.

The chain links TRBV27 to TRBJ2-5; 8 bases fit TRBD2. Trimming removed 5 bases from V and 4 bases from J; junction bases left unmatched: 12. Germline V gives CDR1 MNHEY, CDR2 SMNVEV (reference sequence). This CDR3 is built from 16 residues. Here the CDR3 reads CASSVNGALAGETQYF. The CDR3 DNA is TGTGCCAGCAGTGTAAATGGGGCCCTAGCGGGAGAGACCCAGTACTTC.

The V gene is TRBV18, the J gene TRBJ2-7, with a possible D match to TRBD2 (5 bases). The V and J ends lost 2 bases and 5 bases respectively, with 16 bases between them. The CDR3 contains 15 residues. CDR1 is KGHSH and CDR2 is LQKENI in the germline V gene. The CDR3 region has the DNA TGTGCCAGCTCACCAGGACGAGGGAGAGGTAACGAGCAGTACTTC. Protein: CASSPGRGRGNEQYF.

This clonotype was seen more than once but under ten times. CDR3 DNA sequence: TGTGCCAGCAGCTCCGGACTAGCGGGAACGAACACCGGGGAGCTGTTTTTT. It specifies CASSSGLAGTNTGELFF. The chain combines TRBV5-8 with TRBJ2-2, with TRBD2 matching 12 bases. The CDR3 has 17 amino acids. The germline V gene encodes CDR1 SGHTS and CDR2 YDEGEE. The V gene end was trimmed by 3 bases and the J gene end by 0 bases; junction bases not matched to a gene: 3.

The J gene is TRBJ2-5, the V gene TRBV7-9; TRBD1 aligns across 11 bases. V gave up 8 bases and J gave up 5 bases; unmatched junction bases: 16. CDR3 length: 17 amino acids. Germline CDR1 and CDR2: SEHNR and FQNEAQ (reference sequence). CDR3 sequence reads: CASFGKTGQGAMETQYF. The CDR3 DNA reads as TGTGCCAGCTTTGGGAAAACCGGACAGGGGGCTATGGAGACCCAGTACTTC.

There are many counts of this clonotype. This chain links TRBV20-1 with TRBJ1-6, with D maybe TRBD1 (6 bases). Germline-derived CDR1 and CDR2 are DFQATT and SNEGSKA (reference sequence). The length of the CDR3 is 12 residues. Trimming removed 7 bases from V and 10 bases from J, with 14 bases in between. This CDR3 is CSGGRGDSPLHF. As DNA, the CDR3 is TGCAGTGGGGGAAGGGGGGACTCACCCCTCCACTTT.

V usage is TRBV27 and J usage is TRBJ1-2, with 11 bases identical to TRBD1. Trimming at V came to 5 bases and at J to 5 bases, leaving 19 bases not matched to a gene. There are 19 residues in the CDR3. The germline V gene encodes CDR1 MNHEY and CDR2 SMNVEV (reference sequence). CDR3 protein: CASSPTYGQGALGYYGYTF. The CDR3 bases are TGTGCCAGCAGTCCGACGTATGGACAGGGGGCGTTGGGTTATTATGGCTACACCTTC.

This clonotype was observed a handful of times. V usage is TRBV20-1 and J usage is TRBJ2-7, with 7 bases lining up with TRBD1. Germline loops: CDR1 DFQATT, CDR2 SNEGSKA (reference sequence). The CDR3 totals 14 residues. The J segment lost 6 bases and the V segment lost 6 bases, leaving 14 bases of the junction unmatched. The DNA for the CDR3 is TGCAGTGCAATTATGGGACACAGGGGATCCGAGCAGTACTTC. Protein product: CSAIMGHRGSEQYF.

This clonotype was counted many times. V is TRBV7-3 and J is TRBJ2-5; TRBD2 is a possible D gene (5 bases). CDR3 length equals 13 residues. The germline V gene has CDR1 SGHTA and CDR2 FQGTGA. V dropped 5 bases and J dropped 4 bases, with 11 bases sitting between them. CDR3 region: CASSPLEGETQYF. Written as DNA, the CDR3 is TGTGCCAGCAGCCCTCTAGAGGGAGAGACCCAGTACTTC.

This clonotype was counted at least ten times. The chain carries TRBV7-9 and TRBJ2-3; the D gene is possibly TRBD2 (7 bases). CDR3 length: 15 residues. With 5 bases removed from V and 1 base from J, the gap between germline ends came to 13 bases. The germline V gene encodes CDR1 SEHNR and CDR2 FQNEAQ (reference sequence). CDR3 DNA sequence: TGTGCCAGCAGCACTATGGGGGGGCGCACAGATACGCAGTATTTT. Residues: CASSTMGGRTDTQYF.

The chain couples TRBV12-3 or TRBV12-4 to TRBJ2-1; 8 bases agree with TRBD2. V shed 1 base, J shed 11 bases, and the junction held 10 bases outside the gene matches. The CDR3 sequence is 15 residues long. The CDR3, as DNA: TGTGCCAGCAGTTTAGGGGCGGGAGGTTATGGAAAGCAGTTCTTC. It yields the protein CASSLGAGGYGKQFF.

This clonotype showed up many times. Germline is not matched at one junction end, which may reflect a read error. The rearrangement joins TRBV3-1 to TRBJ2-2; 9 positions match TRBD2. CDR1 is LGHDT and CDR2 is YNNKEL in the germline V gene (reference sequence). This CDR3 is built from 16 residues. The CDR3 is CASSLRTSAKTGELFF. CDR3 DNA sequence: TGTGCCAGCAGCCTTCGGACTAGCGCGAAGACCGGGGAGCTGTTTTTT. Together with reference TRBV3-1 and TRBJ2-2, the CDR3 gives the full variable domain: DTAVSQTPKYLVTQMGNDKSIKCEQNLGHDTMYWYKQDSKKFLKIMFSYNNKELIINETVPNRFSPKSPDKAHLNLHINSLELGDSAVYFCASSLRTSAKTGELFFGEGSRLTVL.

This clonotype was observed a handful of times. J is TRBJ1-2 and V is TRBV3-1, with TRBD1 as a possible D gene (6 bases). This CDR3 has 16 amino acids. Looked up from germline, CDR1 is LGHDT and CDR2 is YNNKEL (reference sequence). Trimming stripped 3 bases from V and 6 bases from J, with 20 bases between. The CDR3: CASSHLDRPGSDGYTF. DNA of the CDR3: TGTGCCAGCAGCCACTTGGACAGACCCGGTTCAGATGGCTACACCTTC.

This clonotype was found many times. The V call is TRBV12-3 or TRBV12-4, the J call TRBJ2-7; unclear D gene. The CDR3 contains 14 residues. V lost 1 base and J 6 bases, leaving 13 bases between the germline ends. The CDR3 loop reads CASSLGAGLAEQYF. In nucleotides, the CDR3 is TGTGCCAGCAGTTTAGGAGCTGGGTTGGCCGAGCAGTACTTC.

This clonotype was found many times. The CDR3 bases are TGTGCCAGCAGCTTGGGGAGGCGGGAGTACTTC. This encodes CASSLGRREYF. This chain joins TRBV7-2 and TRBJ2-7, with D possibly TRBD2 on 6 matching bases. V lost 3 bases and J 11 bases, leaving 11 bases between the germline ends. The CDR3 extends over 11 amino acids. Germline V gene data show CDR1 as SGHTA and CDR2 as FQGNSA.

This clonotype has more than one count but fewer than ten. This chain connects TRBV5-5 to TRBJ2-7, with TRBD2 matching over 7 bases. The CDR3 is 14 residues long. Losses at the gene ends were 3 bases for V and 2 bases for J; bases not matched to a gene: 5. CDR1 is SGHKS and CDR2 is YYEKEE in the germline V gene (reference sequence). CDR3 loop: CASSYSGTTYEQYF. As DNA, the CDR3 is TGTGCCAGCAGCTACTCCGGGACTACCTACGAGCAGTACTTC.

The chain joins TRBV3-1 to TRBJ2-1; 13 nucleotides agree with TRBD2. Trimming removed 6 bases from V and 10 bases from J; junction bases left unmatched: 9. This CDR3 spans 15 amino acids. Per germline, CDR1 LGHDT and CDR2 YNNKEL (reference sequence). The CDR3 nucleotides are TGTGCCAGCAGTAATGGACTAGCGGGAGTAGGAGAGCAGTTCTTC. Translation gives CASSNGLAGVGEQFF.